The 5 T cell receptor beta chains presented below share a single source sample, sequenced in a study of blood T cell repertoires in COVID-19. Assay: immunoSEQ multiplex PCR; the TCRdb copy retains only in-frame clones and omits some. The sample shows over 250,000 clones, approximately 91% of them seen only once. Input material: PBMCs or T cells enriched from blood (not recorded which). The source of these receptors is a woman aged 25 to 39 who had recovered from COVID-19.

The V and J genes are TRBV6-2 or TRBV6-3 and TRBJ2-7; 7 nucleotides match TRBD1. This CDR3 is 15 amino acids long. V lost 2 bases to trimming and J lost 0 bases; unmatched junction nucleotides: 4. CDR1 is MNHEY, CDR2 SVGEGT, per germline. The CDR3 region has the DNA TGTGCCAGCAGTTACGCCTGGGACAGCTCCTACGAGCAGTACTTC. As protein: CASSYAWDSSYEQYF.

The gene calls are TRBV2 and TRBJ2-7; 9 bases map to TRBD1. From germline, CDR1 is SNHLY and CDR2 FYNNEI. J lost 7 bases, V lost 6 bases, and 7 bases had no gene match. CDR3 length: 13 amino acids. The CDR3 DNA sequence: TGTGCCAGCAGCCTCGACAGGGGGAATGAGCAGTACTTC. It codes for CASSLDRGNEQYF.

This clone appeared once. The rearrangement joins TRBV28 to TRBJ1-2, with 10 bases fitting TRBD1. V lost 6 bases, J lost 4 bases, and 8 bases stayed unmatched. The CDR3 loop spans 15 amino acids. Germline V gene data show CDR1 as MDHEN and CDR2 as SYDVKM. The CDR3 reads CASRDSGQGGYGYTF. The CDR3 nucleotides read TGTGCCAGCAGAGATTCCGGACAGGGGGGCTATGGCTACACCTTC.

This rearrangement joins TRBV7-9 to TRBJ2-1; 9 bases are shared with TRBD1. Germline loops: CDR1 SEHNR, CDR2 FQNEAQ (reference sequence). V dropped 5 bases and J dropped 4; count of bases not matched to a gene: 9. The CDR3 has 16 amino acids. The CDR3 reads CASSPSGTGNYNEQFF. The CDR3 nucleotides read TGTGCCAGCAGCCCCTCCGGGACAGGGAATTACAATGAGCAGTTCTTC.

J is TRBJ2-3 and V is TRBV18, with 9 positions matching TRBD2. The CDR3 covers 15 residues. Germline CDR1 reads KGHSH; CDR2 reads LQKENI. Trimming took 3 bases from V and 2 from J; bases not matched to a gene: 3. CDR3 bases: TGTGCCAGCTCACCTCTAGCGGGGACCACAGATACGCAGTATTTT. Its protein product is CASSPLAGTTDTQYF.